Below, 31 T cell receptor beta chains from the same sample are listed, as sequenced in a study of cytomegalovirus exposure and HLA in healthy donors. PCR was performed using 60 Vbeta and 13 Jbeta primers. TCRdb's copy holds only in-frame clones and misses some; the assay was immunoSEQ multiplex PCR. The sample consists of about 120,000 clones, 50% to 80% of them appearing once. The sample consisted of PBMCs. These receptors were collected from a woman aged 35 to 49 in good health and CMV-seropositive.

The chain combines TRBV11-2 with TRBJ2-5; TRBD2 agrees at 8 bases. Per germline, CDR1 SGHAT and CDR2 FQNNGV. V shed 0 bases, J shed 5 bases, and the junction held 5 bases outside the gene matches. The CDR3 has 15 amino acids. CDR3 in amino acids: CASSLDRGGAETQYF. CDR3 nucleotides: TGTGCCAGCAGCTTAGATCGGGGGGGTGCGGAGACCCAGTACTTC.

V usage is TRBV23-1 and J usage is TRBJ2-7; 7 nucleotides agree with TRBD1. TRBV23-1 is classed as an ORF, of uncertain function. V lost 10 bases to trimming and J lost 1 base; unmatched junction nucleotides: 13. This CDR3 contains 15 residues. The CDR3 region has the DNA TGCGCCACCTTACTACTCATGGGACAGTCCTACGAGCAGTACTTC. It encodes CATLLLMGQSYEQYF.

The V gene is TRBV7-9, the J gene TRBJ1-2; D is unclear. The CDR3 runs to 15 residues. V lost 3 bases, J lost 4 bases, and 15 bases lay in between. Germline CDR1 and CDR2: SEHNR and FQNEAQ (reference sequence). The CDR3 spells CASSFGGLPLYGYTF. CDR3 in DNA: TGTGCCAGCAGCTTCGGCGGCCTCCCGCTCTATGGCTACACCTTC.

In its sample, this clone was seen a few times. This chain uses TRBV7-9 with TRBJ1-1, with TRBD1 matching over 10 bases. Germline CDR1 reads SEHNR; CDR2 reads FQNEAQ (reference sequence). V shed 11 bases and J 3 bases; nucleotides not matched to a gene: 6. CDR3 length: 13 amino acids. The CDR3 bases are TGTGCCTCTTCAGGGACAGGGGACACTGAAGCTTTCTTT. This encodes CASSGTGDTEAFF.

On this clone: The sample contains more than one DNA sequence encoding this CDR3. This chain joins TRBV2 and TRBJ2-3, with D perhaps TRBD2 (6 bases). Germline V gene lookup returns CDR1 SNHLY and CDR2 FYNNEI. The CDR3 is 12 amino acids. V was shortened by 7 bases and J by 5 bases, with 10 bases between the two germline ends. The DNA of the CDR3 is TGTGCCAGCACCTTGACTAGAGATACGCAGTATTTT. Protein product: CASTLTRDTQYF.

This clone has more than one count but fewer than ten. DNA of the CDR3: TGTGCCAGCAGCCTGGGACAGGGGGTAAACTATGGCTACACCTTC. Its protein product is CASSLGQGVNYGYTF. This sequence joins TRBV6-5 and TRBJ1-2, with 11 bases matching TRBD1. V shed 6 bases and J 2 bases; nucleotides not matched to a gene: 5. The CDR3 extends over 15 amino acids. Per germline, CDR1 MNHEY and CDR2 SVGAGI.

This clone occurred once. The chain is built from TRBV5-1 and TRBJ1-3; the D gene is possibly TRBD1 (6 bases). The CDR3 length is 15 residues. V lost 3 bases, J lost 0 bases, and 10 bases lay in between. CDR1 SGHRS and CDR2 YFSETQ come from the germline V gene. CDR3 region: CASSSRGDSGNTIYF. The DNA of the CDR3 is TGCGCCAGCAGCTCCAGGGGAGACTCTGGAAACACCATATATTTT.

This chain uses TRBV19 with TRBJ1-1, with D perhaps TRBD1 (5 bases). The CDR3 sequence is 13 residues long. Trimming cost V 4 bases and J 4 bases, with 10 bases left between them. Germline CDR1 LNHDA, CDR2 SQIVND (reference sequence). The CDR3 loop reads CASSTSGATEAFF. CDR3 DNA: TGTGCCAGTAGTACCAGTGGGGCCACTGAAGCTTTCTTT.

The CDR3 DNA is TGTGCCTGGAGTGTATTGGGGGCGGATGGCTACACCTTC. Protein sequence: CAWSVLGADGYTF. This chain uses TRBV30 with TRBJ1-2; D may be TRBD1 (6 bases). Germline CDR1 reads GTSNPN; CDR2 reads SVGIG (reference sequence). This CDR3 is built from 13 residues. V shed 0 bases and J shed 6 bases, with 11 bases lying between them. Variable domain in full (rest from reference TRBV30 and TRBJ1-2): SQTIHQWPATLVQPVGSPLSLECTVEGTSNPNLYWYRQAAGRGLQLLFYSVGIGQISSEVPQNLSASRPQDRQFILSSKKLLLSDSGFYLCAWSVLGADGYTFGSGTRLTVV.

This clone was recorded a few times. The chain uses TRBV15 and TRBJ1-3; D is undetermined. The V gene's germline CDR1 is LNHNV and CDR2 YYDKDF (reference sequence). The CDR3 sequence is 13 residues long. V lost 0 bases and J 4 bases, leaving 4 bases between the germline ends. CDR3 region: CATSRDPGNTIYF. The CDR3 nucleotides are TGTGCCACCAGCAGAGATCCGGGAAACACCATATATTTT. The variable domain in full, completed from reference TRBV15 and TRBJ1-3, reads DAMVIQNPRYQVTQFGKPVTLSCSQTLNHNVMYWYQQKSSQAPKLLFHYYDKDFNNEADTPDNFQSRRPNTSFCFLDIRSPGLGDTAMYLCATSRDPGNTIYFGEGSWLTVV.

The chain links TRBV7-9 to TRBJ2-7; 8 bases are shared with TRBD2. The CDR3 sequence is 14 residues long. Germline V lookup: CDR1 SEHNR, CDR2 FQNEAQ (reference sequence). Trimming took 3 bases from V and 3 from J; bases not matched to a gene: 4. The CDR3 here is CASSFPGLDYEQYF. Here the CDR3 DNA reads TGTGCCAGCAGCTTTCCGGGACTAGACTACGAGCAGTACTTC.

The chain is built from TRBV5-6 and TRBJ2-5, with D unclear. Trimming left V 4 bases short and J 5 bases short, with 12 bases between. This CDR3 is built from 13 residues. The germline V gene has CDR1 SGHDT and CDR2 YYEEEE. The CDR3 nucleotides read TGTGCCAGCAGCCTGCCTATTCCCGAGACCCAGTACTTC. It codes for CASSLPIPETQYF.

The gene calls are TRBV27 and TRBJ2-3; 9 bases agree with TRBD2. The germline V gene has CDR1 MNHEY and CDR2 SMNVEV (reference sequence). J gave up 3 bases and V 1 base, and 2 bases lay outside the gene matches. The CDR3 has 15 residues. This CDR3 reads CASSLLREGTDTQYF. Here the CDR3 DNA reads TGTGCCAGCAGTTTATTGCGGGAGGGTACAGATACGCAGTATTTT.

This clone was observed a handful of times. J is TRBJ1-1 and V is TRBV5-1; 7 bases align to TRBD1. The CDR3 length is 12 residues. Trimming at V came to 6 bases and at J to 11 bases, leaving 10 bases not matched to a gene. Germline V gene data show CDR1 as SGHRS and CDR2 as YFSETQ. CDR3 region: CASTKAGQEAFF. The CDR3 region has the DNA TGCGCCAGCACCAAGGCAGGACAGGAGGCTTTCTTT.

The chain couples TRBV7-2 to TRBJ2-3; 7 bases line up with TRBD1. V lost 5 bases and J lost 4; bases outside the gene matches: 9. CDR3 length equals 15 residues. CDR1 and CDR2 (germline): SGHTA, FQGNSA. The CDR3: CASSPKGASADTQYF. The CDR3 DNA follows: TGTGCCAGCAGCCCAAAGGGGGCGTCGGCAGATACGCAGTATTTT. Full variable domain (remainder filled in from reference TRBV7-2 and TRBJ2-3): GAGVSQSPSNKVTEKGKDVELRCDPISGHTALYWYRQSLGQGLEFLIYFQGNSAPDKSGLPSDRFSAERTGGSVSTLTIQRTQQEDSAVYLCASSPKGASADTQYFGPGTRLTVL.

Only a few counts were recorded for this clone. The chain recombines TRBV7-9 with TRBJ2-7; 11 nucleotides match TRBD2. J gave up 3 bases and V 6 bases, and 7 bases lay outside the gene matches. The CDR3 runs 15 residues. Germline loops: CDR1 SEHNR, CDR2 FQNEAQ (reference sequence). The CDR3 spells CASRVTSGASYEQYF. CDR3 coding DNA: TGTGCCAGCAGGGTGACTAGCGGGGCCAGCTACGAGCAGTACTTC.

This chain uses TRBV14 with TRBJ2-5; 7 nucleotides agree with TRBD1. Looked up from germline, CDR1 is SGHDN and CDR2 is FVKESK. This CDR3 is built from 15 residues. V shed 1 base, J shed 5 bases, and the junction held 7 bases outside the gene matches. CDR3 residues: CASSQASTGVETQYF. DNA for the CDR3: TGTGCCAGCAGCCAAGCGTCAACAGGGGTGGAGACCCAGTACTTC.

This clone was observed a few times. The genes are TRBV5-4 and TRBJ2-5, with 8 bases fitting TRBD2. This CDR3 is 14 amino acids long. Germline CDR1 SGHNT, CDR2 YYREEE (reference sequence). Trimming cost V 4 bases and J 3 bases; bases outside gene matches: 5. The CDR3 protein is CASSLPGLEETQYF. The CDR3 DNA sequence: TGTGCCAGCAGCCTCCCGGGACTAGAAGAGACCCAGTACTTC.

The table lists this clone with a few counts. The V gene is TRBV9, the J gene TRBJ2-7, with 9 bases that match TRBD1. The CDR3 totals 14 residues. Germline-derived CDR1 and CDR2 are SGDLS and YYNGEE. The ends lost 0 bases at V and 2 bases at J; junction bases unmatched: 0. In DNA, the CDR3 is TGTGCCAGCAGCGTAGGGACAGGGGCCTACGAGCAGTACTTC. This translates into CASSVGTGAYEQYF.

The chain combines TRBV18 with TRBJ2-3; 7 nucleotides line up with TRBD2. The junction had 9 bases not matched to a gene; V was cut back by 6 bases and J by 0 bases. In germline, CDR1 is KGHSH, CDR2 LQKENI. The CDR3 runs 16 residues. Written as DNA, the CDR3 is TGTGCCAGCTCCTCTCGTAGCGGGTCGAGCACAGATACGCAGTATTTT. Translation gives CASSSRSGSSTDTQYF.

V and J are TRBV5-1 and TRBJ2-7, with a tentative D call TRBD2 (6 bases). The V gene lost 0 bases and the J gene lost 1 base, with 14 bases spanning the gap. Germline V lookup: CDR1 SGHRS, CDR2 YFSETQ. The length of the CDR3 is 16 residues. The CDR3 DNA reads TGCGCCAGCAGCTTGGCGGGCGGGATAGCGTCCTACGAGCAGTACTTC. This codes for CASSLAGGIASYEQYF.

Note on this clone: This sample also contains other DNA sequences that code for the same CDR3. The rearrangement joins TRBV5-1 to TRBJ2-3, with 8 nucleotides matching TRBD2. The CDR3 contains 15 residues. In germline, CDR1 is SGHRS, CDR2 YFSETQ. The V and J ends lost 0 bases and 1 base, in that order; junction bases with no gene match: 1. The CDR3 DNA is TGCGCCAGCAGCTTGGAAGCGGGAGGCACAGATACGCAGTATTTT. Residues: CASSLEAGGTDTQYF.

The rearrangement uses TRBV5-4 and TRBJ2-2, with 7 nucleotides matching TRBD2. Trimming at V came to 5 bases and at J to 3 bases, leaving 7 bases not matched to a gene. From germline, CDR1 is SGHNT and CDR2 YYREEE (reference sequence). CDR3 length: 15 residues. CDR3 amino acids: CASSSTSSHTGELFF. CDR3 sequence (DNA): TGTGCCAGCAGTTCGACTAGCTCGCACACCGGGGAGCTGTTTTTT.

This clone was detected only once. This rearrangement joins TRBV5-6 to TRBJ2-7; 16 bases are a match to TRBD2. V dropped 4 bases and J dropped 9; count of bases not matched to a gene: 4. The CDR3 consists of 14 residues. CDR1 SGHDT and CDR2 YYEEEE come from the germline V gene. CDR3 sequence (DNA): TGTGCCAGCAGCCTGGGACTAGCGGGAGGGGGGCAGTACTTC. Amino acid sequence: CASSLGLAGGGQYF.

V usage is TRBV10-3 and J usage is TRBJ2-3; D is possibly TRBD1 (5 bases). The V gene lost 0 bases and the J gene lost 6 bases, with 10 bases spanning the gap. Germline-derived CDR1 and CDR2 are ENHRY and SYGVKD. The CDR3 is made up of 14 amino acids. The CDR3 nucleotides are TGTGCCATCAGTGAGTCCCAGGGCGGTGATACGCAGTATTTT. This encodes CAISESQGGDTQYF.

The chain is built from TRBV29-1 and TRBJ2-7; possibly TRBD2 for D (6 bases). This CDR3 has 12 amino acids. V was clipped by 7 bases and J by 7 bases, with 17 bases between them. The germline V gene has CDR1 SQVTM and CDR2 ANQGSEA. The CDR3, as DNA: TGCAGCGCTGGGACTTCCGGTTTTGAGCAGTACTTC. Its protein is CSAGTSGFEQYF.

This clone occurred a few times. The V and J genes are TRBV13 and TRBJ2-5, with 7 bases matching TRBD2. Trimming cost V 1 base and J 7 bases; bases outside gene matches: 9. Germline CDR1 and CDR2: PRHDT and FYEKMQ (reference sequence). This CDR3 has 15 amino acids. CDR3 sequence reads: CASSLAGGPALTQYF. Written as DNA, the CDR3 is TGTGCCAGCAGCTTAGCGGGAGGCCCCGCCTTGACCCAGTACTTC.

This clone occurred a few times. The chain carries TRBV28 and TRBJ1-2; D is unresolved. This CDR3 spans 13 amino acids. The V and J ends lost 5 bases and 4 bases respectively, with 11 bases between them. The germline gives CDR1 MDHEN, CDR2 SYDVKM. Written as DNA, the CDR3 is TGTGCCAGCAGTGCCGGAGTAGGCTATGGCTACACCTTC. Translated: CASSAGVGYGYTF.

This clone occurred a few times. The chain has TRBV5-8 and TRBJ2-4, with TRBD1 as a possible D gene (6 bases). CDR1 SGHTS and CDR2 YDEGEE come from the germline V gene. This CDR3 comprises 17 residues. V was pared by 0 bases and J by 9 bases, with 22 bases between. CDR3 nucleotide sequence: TGTGCCAGCAGCTTGGTGGCAGGGGCTACAGAGGATGGCATTCAGTACTTC. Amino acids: CASSLVAGATEDGIQYF.

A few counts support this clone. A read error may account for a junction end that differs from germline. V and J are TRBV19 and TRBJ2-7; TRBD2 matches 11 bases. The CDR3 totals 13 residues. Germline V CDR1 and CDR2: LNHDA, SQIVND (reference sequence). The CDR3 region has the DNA TGTGCCAGCAGTAGCGGGAGGGCGTACGAGCAGTACTTC. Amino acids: CASSSGRAYEQYF.

DNA for the CDR3: TGTGCCAGCAGCAGTACACAGGGGAATCAGCCCCAGCATTTT. It is translated as CASSSTQGNQPQHF. V usage is TRBV7-9 and J usage is TRBJ1-5, with TRBD1 matching over 7 bases. CDR1 SEHNR and CDR2 FQNEAQ come from the germline V gene (reference sequence). This CDR3 has 14 amino acids. V dropped 5 bases and J dropped 4; count of bases not matched to a gene: 5.